The sequence of this T cell receptor beta chain was determined in a study of Ad26.COV2.S vaccination and SARS-CoV-2 variants. Across the study: Dosing was one shot or two shots 56 days apart.

V was clipped by 0 bases and J by 1 base; unmatched bases: 3. Germline-derived CDR1 and CDR2 are GTSNPN and SVGIG (reference sequence). This CDR3 has 15 amino acids. Comment on this clone: The antigen remains unidentified.

Method: immunoSEQ multiplex PCR; TCRdb's copy keeps in-frame clones and lacks some. Among 300,000 to 350,000 clones, 90% were seen once, and the ten largest hold about 5%. Treatment meaning: some 19 received Ad26.COV2.S at low or high dose, single or two shots; several received placebo; per-sample allocation not given. After the first vaccine or placebo injection, samples were drawn on day 63. Study results and limitations: Non-spike TCR breadth showed similarity between vaccine and placebo recipients. Those who received the vaccine showed greater spike-specific TCR breadth than those given placebo.

The chain links TRBV30 to TRBJ2-3; TRBD1 agrees at 8 bases. This receptor was taken from a person between 18 and 65 years old who received the Ad26.COV2.S COVID-19 vaccine or a placebo. Source: peripheral blood, taken in a trial of Ad26.COV2.S vaccine versus placebo. The CDR3 nucleotides read TGTGCCTGGAGTGTGACAGGGGACGGCACAGATACGCAGTATTTT. Translated: CAWSVTGDGTDTQYF.